This paragraph covers one T cell receptor (beta chain) sequence. What it recognizes is unknown. The source of the sample is a study of CD8+ T cells in alopecia areata. Study findings and constraints: Higher clonality than in normal scalp was seen in lesional scalp, especially alopecia totalis/universalis.

RNA was extracted and reverse transcribed into cDNA as the sequencing template. TCRdb keeps only in-frame clones here, not all; method: immunoSEQ multiplex PCR. There are approximately 29,000 clones in the sample; 60% to 85% occur only once, and approximately 18% lies in the top ten. This CDR3 contains 16 residues. Germline CDR1 reads SQVTM; CDR2 reads ANQGSEA. V was clipped by 7 bases and J by 3 bases; unmatched bases: 12. Input material: NKG2D-low CD8+ T cells sorted from blood. V is TRBV29-1 and J is TRBJ2-1, with 10 bases lining up with TRBD2. The clonotype was recovered from a human donor with alopecia areata. CDR3 nucleotides: TGCAGCGGGGGGCCTCCATGGACTAGCGGCTACAATGAGCAGTTCTTC. This encodes CSGGPPWTSGYNEQFF.